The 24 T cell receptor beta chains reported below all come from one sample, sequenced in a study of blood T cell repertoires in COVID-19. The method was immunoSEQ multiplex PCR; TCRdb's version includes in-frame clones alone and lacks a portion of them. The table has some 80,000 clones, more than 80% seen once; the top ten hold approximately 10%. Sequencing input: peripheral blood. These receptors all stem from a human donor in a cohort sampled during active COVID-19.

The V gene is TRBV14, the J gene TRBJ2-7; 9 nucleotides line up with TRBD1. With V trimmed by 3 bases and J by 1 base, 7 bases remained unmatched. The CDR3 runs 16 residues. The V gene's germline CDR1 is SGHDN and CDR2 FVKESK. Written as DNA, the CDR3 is TGTGCCAGCAGCCACGTGGGACAGGGATGGTCCTACGAGCAGTACTTC. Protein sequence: CASSHVGQGWSYEQYF.

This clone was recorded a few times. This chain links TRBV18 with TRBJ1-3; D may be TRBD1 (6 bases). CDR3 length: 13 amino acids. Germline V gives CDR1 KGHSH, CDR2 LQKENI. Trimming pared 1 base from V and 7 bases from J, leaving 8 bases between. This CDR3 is CASSPLQGNTIYF. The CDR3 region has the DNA TGTGCCAGCTCACCACTTCAGGGGAACACCATATATTTT.

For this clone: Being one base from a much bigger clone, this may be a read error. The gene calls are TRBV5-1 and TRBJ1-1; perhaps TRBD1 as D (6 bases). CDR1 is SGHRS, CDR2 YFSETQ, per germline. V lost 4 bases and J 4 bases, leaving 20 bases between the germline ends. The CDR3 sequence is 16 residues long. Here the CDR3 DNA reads TGCGCCAGCAGCCTGGGACTTGGACAGATGAGCACTGAAGCTTTCTTT. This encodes CASSLGLGQMSTEAFF.

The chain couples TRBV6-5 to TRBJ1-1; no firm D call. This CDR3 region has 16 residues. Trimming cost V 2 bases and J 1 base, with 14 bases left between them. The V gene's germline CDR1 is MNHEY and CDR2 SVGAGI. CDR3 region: CASSYPPGEANTEAFF. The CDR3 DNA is TGTGCCAGCAGTTACCCGCCCGGGGAAGCGAACACTGAAGCTTTCTTT.

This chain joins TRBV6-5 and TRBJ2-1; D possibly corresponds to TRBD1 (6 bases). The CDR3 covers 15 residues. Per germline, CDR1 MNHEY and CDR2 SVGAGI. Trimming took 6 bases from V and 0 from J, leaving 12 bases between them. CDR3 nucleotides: TGTGCCAGCAGACCAGGGGATAACTCCTACAATGAGCAGTTCTTC. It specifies CASRPGDNSYNEQFF.

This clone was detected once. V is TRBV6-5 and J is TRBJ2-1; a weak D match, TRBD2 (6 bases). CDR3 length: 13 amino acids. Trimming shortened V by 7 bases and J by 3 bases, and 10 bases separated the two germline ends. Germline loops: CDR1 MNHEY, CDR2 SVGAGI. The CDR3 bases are TGTGCCAGCAACGGGGGTAGCTACAATGAGCAGTTCTTC. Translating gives CASNGGSYNEQFF.

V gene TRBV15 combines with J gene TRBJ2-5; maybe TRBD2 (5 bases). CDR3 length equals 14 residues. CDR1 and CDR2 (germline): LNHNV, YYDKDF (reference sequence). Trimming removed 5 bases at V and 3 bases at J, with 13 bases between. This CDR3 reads CATSYPGSEETQYF. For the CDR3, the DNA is TGTGCCACCAGCTATCCGGGGTCAGAAGAGACCCAGTACTTC.

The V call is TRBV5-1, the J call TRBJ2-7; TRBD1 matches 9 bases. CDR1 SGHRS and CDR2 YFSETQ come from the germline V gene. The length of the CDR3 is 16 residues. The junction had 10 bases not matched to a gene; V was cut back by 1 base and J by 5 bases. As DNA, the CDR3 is TGCGCCAGCAGCTTGAGATCGACAGGGGGTACGCACGAGCAGTACTTC. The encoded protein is CASSLRSTGGTHEQYF.

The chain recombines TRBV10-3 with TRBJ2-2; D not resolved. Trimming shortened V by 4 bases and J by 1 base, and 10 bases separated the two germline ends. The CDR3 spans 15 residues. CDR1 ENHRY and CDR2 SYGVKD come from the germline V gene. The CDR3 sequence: CAISVIQLNTGELFF. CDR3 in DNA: TGTGCCATCAGTGTAATACAGCTGAACACCGGGGAGCTGTTTTTT.

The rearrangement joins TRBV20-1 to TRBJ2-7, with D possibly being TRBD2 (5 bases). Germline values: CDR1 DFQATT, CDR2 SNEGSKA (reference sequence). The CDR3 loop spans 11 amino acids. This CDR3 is CSGVSSYEQYF. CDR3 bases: TGCAGCGGGGTAAGCTCCTACGAGCAGTACTTC.

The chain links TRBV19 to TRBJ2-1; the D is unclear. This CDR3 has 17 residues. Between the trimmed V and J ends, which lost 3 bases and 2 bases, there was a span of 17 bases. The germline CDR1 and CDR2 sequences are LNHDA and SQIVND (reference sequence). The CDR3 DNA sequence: TGTGCCAGTAGTATGCCCAGTGGAGCGCCTCCCTACAATGAGCAGTTCTTC. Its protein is CASSMPSGAPPYNEQFF.

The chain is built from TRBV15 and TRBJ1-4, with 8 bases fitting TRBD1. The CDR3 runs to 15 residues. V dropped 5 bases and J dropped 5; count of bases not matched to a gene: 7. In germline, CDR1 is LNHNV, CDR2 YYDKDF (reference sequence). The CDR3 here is CATSLLGQANEKLFF. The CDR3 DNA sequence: TGTGCCACCAGCTTGCTGGGACAGGCAAATGAAAAACTGTTTTTT.

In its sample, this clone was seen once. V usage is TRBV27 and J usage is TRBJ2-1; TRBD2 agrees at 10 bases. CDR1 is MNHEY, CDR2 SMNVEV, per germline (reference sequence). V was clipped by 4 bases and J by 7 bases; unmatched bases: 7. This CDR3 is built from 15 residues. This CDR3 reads CASSSLAGRFNEQFF. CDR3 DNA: TGTGCCAGCAGTTCACTAGCGGGACGTTTTAATGAGCAGTTCTTC.

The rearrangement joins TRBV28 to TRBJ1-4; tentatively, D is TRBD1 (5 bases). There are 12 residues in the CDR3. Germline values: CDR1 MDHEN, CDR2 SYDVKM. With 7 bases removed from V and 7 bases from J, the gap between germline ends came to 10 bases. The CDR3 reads CASNGGVEKLFF. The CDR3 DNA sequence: TGTGCCAGCAACGGGGGGGTTGAAAAACTGTTTTTT.

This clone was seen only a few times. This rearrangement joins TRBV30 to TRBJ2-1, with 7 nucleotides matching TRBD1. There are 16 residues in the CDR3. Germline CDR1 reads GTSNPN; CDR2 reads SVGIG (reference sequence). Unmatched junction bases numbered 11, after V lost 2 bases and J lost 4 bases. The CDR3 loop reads CAWSPEGQRIYNEQFF. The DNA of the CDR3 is TGTGCCTGGAGTCCAGAGGGACAGAGAATTTACAATGAGCAGTTCTTC.

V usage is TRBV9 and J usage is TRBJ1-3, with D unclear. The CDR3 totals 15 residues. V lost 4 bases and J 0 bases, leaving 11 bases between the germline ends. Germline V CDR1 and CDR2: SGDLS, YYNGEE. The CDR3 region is CASSSTGTSGNTIYF. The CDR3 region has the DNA TGTGCCAGCAGCAGTACCGGTACCTCTGGAAACACCATATATTTT.

CDR3 bases: TGTGCCAGCAGTTACTCTCTGGGACTACCCTCGTACGAGCAGTACTTC. Amino acids: CASSYSLGLPSYEQYF. This chain links TRBV6-2 or TRBV6-3 with TRBJ2-7; 7 nucleotides align to TRBD2. The V gene's germline CDR1 is MNHEY and CDR2 SVGEGT. CDR3 length: 16 amino acids. V was pared by 0 bases and J by 4 bases, with 9 bases of the junction left unmatched.

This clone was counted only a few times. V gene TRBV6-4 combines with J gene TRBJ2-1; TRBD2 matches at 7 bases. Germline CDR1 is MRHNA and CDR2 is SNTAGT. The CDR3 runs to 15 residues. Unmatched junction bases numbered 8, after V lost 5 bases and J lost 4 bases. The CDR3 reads CASSPGGTGYNEQFF. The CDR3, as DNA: TGTGCCAGCAGTCCCGGGGGGACGGGATACAATGAGCAGTTCTTC.

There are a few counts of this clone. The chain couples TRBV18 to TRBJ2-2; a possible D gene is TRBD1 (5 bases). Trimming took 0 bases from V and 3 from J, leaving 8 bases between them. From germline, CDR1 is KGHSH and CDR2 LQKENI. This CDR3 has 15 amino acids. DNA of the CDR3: TGTGCCAGCTCACCACCCAGGGCGGACACCGGGGAGCTGTTTTTT. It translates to CASSPPRADTGELFF.

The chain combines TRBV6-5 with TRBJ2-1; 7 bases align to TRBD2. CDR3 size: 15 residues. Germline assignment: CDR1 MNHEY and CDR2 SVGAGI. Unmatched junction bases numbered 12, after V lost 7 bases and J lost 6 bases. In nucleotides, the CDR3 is TGTGCCAGCACCATGCGAGAAGGGAGGGCCAATGAGCAGTTCTTC. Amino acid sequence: CASTMREGRANEQFF.

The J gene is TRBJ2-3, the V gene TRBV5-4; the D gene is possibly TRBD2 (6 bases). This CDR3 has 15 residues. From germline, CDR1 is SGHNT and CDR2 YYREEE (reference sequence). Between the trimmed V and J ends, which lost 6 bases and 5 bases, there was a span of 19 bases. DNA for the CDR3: TGTGCCAGCAACCTCCCGGGACTGGGGGGAGATACGCAGTATTTT. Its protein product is CASNLPGLGGDTQYF.

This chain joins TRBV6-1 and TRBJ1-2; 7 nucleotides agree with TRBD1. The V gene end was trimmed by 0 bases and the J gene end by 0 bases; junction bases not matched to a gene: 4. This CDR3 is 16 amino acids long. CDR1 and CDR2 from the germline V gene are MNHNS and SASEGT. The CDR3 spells CASSEAGGATNYGYTF. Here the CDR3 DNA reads TGTGCCAGCAGTGAAGCAGGGGGCGCGACTAACTATGGCTACACCTTC.

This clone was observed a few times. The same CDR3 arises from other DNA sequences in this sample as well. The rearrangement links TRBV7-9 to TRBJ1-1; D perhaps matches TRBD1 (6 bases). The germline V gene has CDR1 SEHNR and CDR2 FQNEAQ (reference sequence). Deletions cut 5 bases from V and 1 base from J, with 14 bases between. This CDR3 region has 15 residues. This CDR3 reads CASSPRGQPNTEAFF. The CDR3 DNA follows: TGTGCCAGCAGCCCCAGGGGACAACCGAACACTGAAGCTTTCTTT.

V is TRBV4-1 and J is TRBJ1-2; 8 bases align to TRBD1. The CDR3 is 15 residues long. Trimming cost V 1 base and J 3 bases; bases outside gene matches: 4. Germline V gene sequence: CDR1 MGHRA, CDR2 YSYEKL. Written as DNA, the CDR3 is TGCGCCAGCAGCCAAGGGACAGGGTATGACTATGGCTACACCTTC. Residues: CASSQGTGYDYGYTF.